Below, 20 T cell receptor beta chains from the same sample are listed, as sequenced in a study of T-cell memory formation after mild COVID-19. Each CDR3 protein is one row after TCRdb ran MiXCR on the 5' RACE reads. This sample has some 450,000 distinct CDR3 sequences, with 15% to 25% found just once. Source material: PBMCs or a T cell subset sorted from them (not recorded which). The receptors derive from an adult woman who had mild COVID-19 (a few samples of this study predate the infection). Cell type and time point are not known.

This clonotype was counted between two and nine times. This chain connects TRBV7-2 to TRBJ1-4; 7 positions match TRBD1. The V segment lost 1 base and the J segment 5 bases; nucleotides outside the gene matches: 4. This CDR3 is 15 amino acids long. CDR1 and CDR2 from the germline V gene are SGHTA and FQGNSA. This CDR3 reads CASSLGAGGNEKLFF. The CDR3 bases are TGTGCCAGCAGCTTAGGGGCAGGGGGGAATGAAAAACTGTTTTTT.

This clonotype was counted between two and nine times. The V and J genes are TRBV7-3 and TRBJ2-2; 8 bases map to TRBD2. V was pared by 5 bases and J by 1 base, with 9 bases of the junction left unmatched. The CDR3 length is 17 residues. Germline-derived CDR1 and CDR2 are SGHTA and FQGTGA. CDR3 sequence reads: CASSASTSGENTGELFF. CDR3 coding DNA: TGTGCCAGCAGCGCCTCAACTAGCGGAGAGAACACCGGGGAGCTGTTTTTT.

This clonotype was detected a few times. The DNA of the CDR3 is TGTGCCACCAGTGATCCCTCACGCGGTAGCACAGATACGCAGTATTTT. Translated: CATSDPSRGSTDTQYF. The chain combines TRBV24-1 with TRBJ2-3, with D unclear. The CDR3 covers 16 residues. The germline CDR1 and CDR2 sequences are KGHDR and SFDVKD. Trimming removed 3 bases from V and 0 bases from J, with 12 bases in between.

This chain connects TRBV7-9 to TRBJ2-5, with D perhaps matching TRBD1 (5 bases). The V gene's germline CDR1 is SEHNR and CDR2 FQNEAQ (reference sequence). Trimming removed 8 bases from V and 5 bases from J, with 12 bases in between. This CDR3 is 12 amino acids long. The CDR3 nucleotides are TGTGCCAGCCGCGCTAAGGGGGAGACCCAGTACTTC. It specifies CASRAKGETQYF.

V is TRBV10-3 and J is TRBJ1-2, with D uncertain. V was shortened by 2 bases and J by 5 bases, with 18 bases between the two germline ends. The CDR3 covers 16 residues. Germline V gene lookup returns CDR1 ENHRY and CDR2 SYGVKD. CDR3 coding DNA: TGTGCCATCAGTGAGGTCGGTGCCGTTGACGTTTATGGCTACACCTTC. Protein: CAISEVGAVDVYGYTF.

This clonotype was seen ten or more times. This sequence joins TRBV25-1 and TRBJ2-7; 9 nucleotides line up with TRBD1. The CDR3 covers 14 residues. Per germline, CDR1 MGHDK and CDR2 SYGVNS. V gave up 4 bases and J gave up 4 bases; unmatched junction bases: 5. CDR3 residues: CASSVEQGAYEQYF. The CDR3 DNA follows: TGTGCCAGCAGTGTGGAACAGGGGGCGTACGAGCAGTACTTC.

DNA of the CDR3: TGTGCCAGCAGCTTACTTTTTGTTAGGAACACTGAAGCTTTCTTT. Amino acids: CASSLLFVRNTEAFF. The chain uses TRBV7-9 and TRBJ1-1; D gene uncertain. Germline lookup yields CDR1 SEHNR and CDR2 FQNEAQ (reference sequence). CDR3 size: 15 residues. V lost 2 bases, J lost 1 base, and 11 bases lay in between.

A word on this clonotype: The junction and the germline gene differ at one end; a read error may be behind it. The chain joins TRBV5-6 to TRBJ1-1; 10 positions agree with TRBD1. The length of the CDR3 is 14 residues. Germline loops: CDR1 SGHDT, CDR2 YYEEEE. The DNA of the CDR3 is TGTGCCAGCAGCATGGGACAGGGGAACACTGAAGATTTCTTT. Translated: CASSMGQGNTEDFF.

The chain couples TRBV4-1 to TRBJ2-3; 8 bases line up with TRBD2. With 4 bases clipped from V and 2 bases from J, the junction kept 14 bases outside the gene matches. The CDR3 is 18 residues long. CDR1 MGHRA and CDR2 YSYEKL come from the germline V gene. The CDR3 coding sequence is TGCGCCAGCAGCCCCAAGAACGCCGGGACTAGGATCACAGATACGCAGTATTTT. This sequence encodes CASSPKNAGTRITDTQYF.

CDR3 region: CASSLSPKIARGLNGYTF. CDR3 bases: TGTGCCAGCAGTTTATCGCCGAAAATTGCCAGGGGCCTAAATGGCTACACCTTC. The J gene is TRBJ1-2, the V gene TRBV27; perhaps TRBD1 as D (6 bases). This CDR3 is 18 amino acids long. Between the trimmed V and J ends, which lost 0 bases and 6 bases, there was a span of 23 bases. CDR1 is MNHEY, CDR2 SMNVEV, per germline (reference sequence).

The chain uses TRBV4-1 and TRBJ2-5; D not certain. CDR1 is MGHRA and CDR2 is YSYEKL in the germline V gene. V shed 1 base and J shed 5 bases, with 23 bases lying between them. The CDR3 is 18 residues long. The CDR3 loop reads CASSQGISFGGERETQYF. CDR3 in DNA: TGCGCCAGCAGCCAAGGGATCTCTTTTGGTGGGGAAAGGGAGACCCAGTACTTC.

Here the CDR3 reads CASSWGSGPQETQYF. Here the CDR3 DNA reads TGTGCCAGCAGTTGGGGTAGCGGACCCCAAGAGACCCAGTACTTC. The rearrangement joins TRBV12-3 or TRBV12-4 to TRBJ2-5, with a tentative D call TRBD2 (6 bases). Trimming cost V 4 bases and J 1 base, with 13 bases left between them. The CDR3 spans 15 residues.

This clonotype was counted at least ten times. The rearrangement links TRBV7-9 to TRBJ2-7, with 9 bases that match TRBD2. There are 16 residues in the CDR3. The V gene's germline CDR1 is SEHNR and CDR2 FQNEAQ (reference sequence). V trimming: 5 bases; J trimming: 2 bases; junction bases outside the gene matches: 10. The CDR3 region has the DNA TGTGCCAGCAGCGCCCTTCCTAGCGGGGAGACCTACGAGCAGTACTTC. Protein: CASSALPSGETYEQYF.

The V gene is TRBV21-1, the J gene TRBJ1-5; the listed D gene, TRBD1, was not tested against the DNA. TRBV21-1 has pseudogene status. The CDR3 covers 14 residues. The CDR3 reads CASTLDRENQPQHF. CDR3 nucleotides: TGTGCCAGCACCCTTGACAGGGAGAACCAGCCCCAGCATTTT.

The chain carries TRBV2 and TRBJ2-1; 9 positions agree with TRBD2. CDR3 length: 14 amino acids. The germline V gene encodes CDR1 SNHLY and CDR2 FYNNEI. J was trimmed by 4 bases and V by 5 bases; bases with no gene match: 3. CDR3 sequence: CASSPSGVYNEQFF. The CDR3 DNA reads as TGTGCCAGCAGTCCTAGCGGGGTTTACAATGAGCAGTTCTTC.

J is TRBJ1-4 and V is TRBV6-6; TRBD1 matches at 8 bases. V lost 5 bases, J lost 8 bases, and 10 bases stayed unmatched. The germline V gene encodes CDR1 MNHNY and CDR2 SVGAGI (reference sequence). CDR3 length equals 15 residues. As DNA, the CDR3 is TGTGCCAGCAGTCCTCAGACAGGGGTTGCCGAAAAACTGTTTTTT. It specifies CASSPQTGVAEKLFF.

This clonotype has just a few counts. This rearrangement joins TRBV10-3 to TRBJ2-1; TRBD1 agrees at 10 bases. Germline values: CDR1 ENHRY, CDR2 SYGVKD. This CDR3 has 15 amino acids. J was trimmed by 9 bases and V by 0 bases; bases with no gene match: 5. The CDR3 loop reads CAISESGQGLGEQFF. DNA for the CDR3: TGTGCCATCAGTGAGTCGGGACAGGGGTTAGGTGAGCAGTTCTTC.

V and J are TRBV2 and TRBJ1-1; TRBD1 agrees at 7 bases. Germline CDR1 and CDR2: SNHLY and FYNNEI. The CDR3 extends over 15 amino acids. The ends lost 2 bases at V and 1 base at J; junction bases unmatched: 4. CDR3 loop: CASSEWGQKNTEAFF. The DNA for the CDR3 is TGTGCCAGCAGTGAATGGGGACAGAAGAACACTGAAGCTTTCTTT.

The chain is built from TRBV9 and TRBJ2-5; 8 bases agree with TRBD1. The germline V gene has CDR1 SGDLS and CDR2 YYNGEE. This CDR3 has 15 residues. Losses at the gene ends were 3 bases for V and 5 bases for J; bases not matched to a gene: 9. CDR3 nucleotide sequence: TGTGCCAGCAGCGACTGGACAGGGATGGGGGAGACCCAGTACTTC. Its translation is CASSDWTGMGETQYF.

This clonotype has ten or more counts. The chain carries TRBV7-9 and TRBJ2-5, with 12 nucleotides matching TRBD2. Looked up from germline, CDR1 is SEHNR and CDR2 is FQNEAQ (reference sequence). V shed 6 bases and J 2 bases; nucleotides not matched to a gene: 4. The CDR3 loop spans 15 amino acids. The CDR3 DNA sequence: TGTGCCAGCAGTCTACTAGCGGGGGGTCAAGAGACCCAGTACTTC. Amino acids: CASSLLAGGQETQYF. Full variable domain (rest looked up from reference TRBV7-9 and TRBJ2-5): DTGVSQNPRHKITKRGQNVTFRCDPISEHNRLYWYRQTLGQGPEFLTYFQNEAQLEKSRLLSDRFSAERPKGSFSTLEIQRTEQGDSAMYLCASSLLAGGQETQYFGPGTRLLVL.